Only a few counts were recorded for the clone carrying this T cell receptor (beta chain). This record comes from a study of shared clonotypes between healthy human individuals. Study in general: Donors consisted of two women and a few men between 18 and 49.

V lost 2 bases and J lost 2, with 9 bases in between. Per germline, CDR1 PRHDT and CDR2 FYEKMQ (reference sequence). This CDR3 contains 14 residues. Repertoires were generated with immunoSEQ multiplex PCR, while TCRdb's copy carries only in-frame clones and drops some. Here the sample spans approximately 440,000 clones, around 77% being singletons. Donors had no recently reported acute infections or vaccinations and were HIV-negative. Everyone who donated was a Caucasian adult who lived in Nashville, Tennessee. This TCR was sampled from a woman aged 40 to 50 in good health. Some clones in this sample may be carry-over from other donors' samples. Sequenced sample: PBMCs. The gene calls are TRBV13 and TRBJ1-1, with no clear D. The CDR3 bases are TGTGCCAGCAGCTTAACTTGGGATAACACTGAAGCTTTCTTT. Translating gives CASSLTWDNTEAFF.